This T cell receptor (beta chain) was found in a study of blood T cell repertoires in COVID-19. Turning to the study itself: Donors in the United States, Italy and Spain gave samples during acute or convalescent COVID-19.

Source study methods: Nucleated cell counts were estimated from reference gene primer amplification. The protocol was immunoSEQ multiplex PCR, while the TCRdb copy is restricted to in-frame clones and leaves out a portion. D and trimming were read from the DNA, whereas the V and J calls and clone size are those reported in that table. The sample consists of 300,000 to 350,000 clones, approximately 87% of them appearing once. Seattle patients were enrolled while actively infected and followed longitudinally. Germline loops: CDR1 SGHNT, CDR2 YENEEA. CDR3 length equals 15 residues. Trimming stripped 0 bases from V and 4 bases from J, with 12 bases between.

The rearrangement links TRBV11-3 to TRBJ1-1; no definite D call. Sequenced: peripheral blood. The receptor was derived from a woman aged 50 to 60 with COVID-19, enrolled during active disease. CDR3 bases: TGTGCCAGCAGCTTAGAATCCAAAACGGGCACTGAAGCTTTCTTT. Translated, it gives CASSLESKTGTEAFF.